The clone carrying this TCR beta chain was counted only a few times. Its target is unknown. Healthy Caucasian individuals made up all the donors. This specimen comes from a study of identical twins. General study points: Out-of-frame beta sequences exhibited a weaker degree of excess twin sharing.

TCRdb recomputed calls from the 5' RACE reads with MiXCR, one row per CDR3 protein. The sample lists 1.5 million to 2 million distinct CDR3 sequences; about 32% were seen once. Between the trimmed V and J ends, which lost 0 bases and 8 bases, there was a span of 13 bases. The CDR3 sequence is 13 residues long. CDR1 is SQVTM, CDR2 ANQGSEA, per germline. V and J are TRBV29-1 and TRBJ1-2; D ambiguous. The source of this sequence is a newborn girl in good health. Sequenced input: cord blood. The CDR3 DNA reads TGCAGCGTTGAAGAAAGGGTGAGGTTCGGCTACACCTTC. Its translation is CSVEERVRFGYTF. The variable domain in full, with the rest retrieved from reference TRBV29-1 and TRBJ1-2, is SAVISQKPSRDICQRGTSLTIQCQVDSQVTMMFWYRQQPGQSLTLIATANQGSEATYESGFVIDKFPISRPNLTFSTLTVSNMSPEDSSIYLCSVEERVRFGYTFGSGTRLTVV.